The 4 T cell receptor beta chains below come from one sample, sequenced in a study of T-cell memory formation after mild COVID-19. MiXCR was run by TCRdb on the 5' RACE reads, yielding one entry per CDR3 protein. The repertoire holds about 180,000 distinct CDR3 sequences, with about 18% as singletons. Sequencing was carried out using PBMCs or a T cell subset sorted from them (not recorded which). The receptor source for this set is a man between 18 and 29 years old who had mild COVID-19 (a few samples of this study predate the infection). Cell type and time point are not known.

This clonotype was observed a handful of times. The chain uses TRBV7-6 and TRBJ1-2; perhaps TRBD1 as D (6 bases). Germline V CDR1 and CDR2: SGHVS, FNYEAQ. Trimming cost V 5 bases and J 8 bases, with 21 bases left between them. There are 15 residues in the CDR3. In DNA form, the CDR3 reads TGTGCCAGCAGCCAATTCGAGGGGGGGTCTGGCGGCTACACCTTC. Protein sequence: CASSQFEGGSGGYTF.

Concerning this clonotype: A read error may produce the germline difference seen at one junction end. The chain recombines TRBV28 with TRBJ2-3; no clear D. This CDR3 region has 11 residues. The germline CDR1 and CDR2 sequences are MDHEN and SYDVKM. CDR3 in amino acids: CASTEGQRSEF. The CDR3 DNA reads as TGTGCCAGCACTGAAGGCCAGAGATCCGAATTT.

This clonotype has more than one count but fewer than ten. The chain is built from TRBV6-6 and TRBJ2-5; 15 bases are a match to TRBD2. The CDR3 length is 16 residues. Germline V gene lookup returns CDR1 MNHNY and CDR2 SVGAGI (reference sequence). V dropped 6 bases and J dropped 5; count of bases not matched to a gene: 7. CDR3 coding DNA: TGTGCCAGCAGCGGACTAGCGGGGGGGCCGTGGGAGACCCAGTACTTC. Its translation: CASSGLAGGPWETQYF.

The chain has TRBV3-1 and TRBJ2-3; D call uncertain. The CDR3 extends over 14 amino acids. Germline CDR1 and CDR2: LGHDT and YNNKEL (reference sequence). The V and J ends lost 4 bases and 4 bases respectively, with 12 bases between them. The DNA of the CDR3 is TGTGCCAGCAGCCTCCCTAGACGGTCAGATACGCAGTATTTT. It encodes CASSLPRRSDTQYF.